This T cell receptor beta chain comes out of a study of shared clonotypes between healthy human individuals. The CDR3 length is 14 residues. CDR1 is MNHEY and CDR2 is SVGAGI in the germline V gene. Trimming took 6 bases from V and 0 from J; bases not matched to a gene: 3. Study outcomes and limitations: The four-donor shared clonotypes exceeded non-shared clonotypes in generation probability, with non-shared ones scoring lower. Several donors shared approximately 5% of their naive CD4 clonotypes.

Naive CD8 cells were CD45RO-negative, positively selected for CCR7, excluding terminally differentiated effector memory CD45RA+ cells. To note about this clone: Its antigen is unknown.

The data were produced by immunoSEQ multiplex PCR, yet TCRdb's version contains in-frame clones alone and is incomplete. The sample has about 2.1 million clones; 85% to 95% are singletons. The receptor's source is a man in his late teens or twenties in good health. Some clones in this sample may be carry-over from other donors' samples. Material for sequencing was naive CD8+ T cells from PBMCs. The genes are TRBV6-5 and TRBJ1-1, with TRBD1 matching over 8 bases. The CDR3 is CASRDREMNTEAFF. CDR3 in DNA: TGTGCCAGCAGGGACAGGGAGATGAACACTGAAGCTTTCTTT.